Sequencing of this TCR beta chain was carried out in a study of blood T cell repertoires in COVID-19. On the study more broadly: From the United States, Italy and Spain came samples of acute and convalescent COVID-19. PBMCs, B-cell-depleted T cells, or T cells provided the cDNA or gDNA that made up the material.

While infection was still active, Seattle patients were enrolled and then followed longitudinally. Per the original data handling: Reference gene primer amplification yielded estimated nucleated cell counts. Using immunoSEQ multiplex PCR, the repertoire was profiled, and TCRdb retains in-frame clones only, with some absent. The V and J calls and clone size are taken from that table; D and trimming were inferred from the DNA. The table includes roughly 400,000 clones, more than 70% detected once. Germline-derived CDR1 and CDR2 are ENHRY and SYGVKD. J gave up 5 bases and V 4 bases, and 7 bases lay outside the gene matches. The CDR3 loop spans 15 amino acids.

The chain joins TRBV10-3 to TRBJ2-5; 10 bases fit TRBD1. Specimen: peripheral blood. This clonotype was obtained from a woman aged 55-70 years with COVID-19, enrolled during active disease. The CDR3, as DNA: TGTGCCATCAGTGTGACAGGGGGCCTCGGGGAGACCCAGTACTTC. Its protein product is CAISVTGGLGETQYF.